Shown below are 10 T cell receptor beta chains from a single sample sequenced in a study of blood T cell dynamics during melanoma immunotherapy. Profiled with immunoSEQ multiplex PCR; TCRdb holds only in-frame clones, not every one. The sample has roughly 8,100 clones; around 85% are singletons. Time point reported: week 3, after first cycle of checkpoint inhibitor. The material was blood, obtained from a patient treated with checkpoint blockade. The receptors derive from a human donor with melanoma.

The rearrangement links TRBV7-3 to TRBJ1-6; D is uncertain. Germline CDR1 is SGHTA and CDR2 is FQGTGA. This CDR3 contains 14 residues. With 2 bases removed from V and 9 bases from J, the gap between germline ends came to 11 bases. CDR3 region: CASSLWGVASPLHF. The DNA for the CDR3 is TGTGCCAGCAGCTTATGGGGTGTGGCTTCACCCCTCCACTTT. Filled out from reference TRBV7-3 and TRBJ1-6, the complete variable domain reads GAGVSQTPSNKVTEKGKYVELRCDPISGHTALYWYRQSLGQGPEFLIYFQGTGAADDSGLPNDRFFAVRPEGSVSTLKIQRTERGDSAVYLCASSLWGVASPLHFGNGTRLTVT.

The genes are TRBV5-4 and TRBJ1-2; 11 bases match TRBD1. V was pared by 6 bases and J by 2 bases, with 3 bases of the junction left unmatched. The germline V gene encodes CDR1 SGHNT and CDR2 YYREEE (reference sequence). CDR3 length: 14 residues. The CDR3: CASTRDRGNYGYTF. The CDR3 DNA follows: TGTGCCAGCACCAGGGACAGGGGGAACTATGGCTACACCTTC.

V is TRBV6-1 and J is TRBJ1-3, with D perhaps matching TRBD1 (6 bases). The germline V gene encodes CDR1 MNHNS and CDR2 SASEGT. Deletions cut 6 bases from V and 0 bases from J, with 12 bases between. The CDR3 has 15 amino acids. The CDR3: CASRRDNGSGNTIYF. CDR3 coding DNA: TGTGCCAGCAGGCGGGACAACGGCTCTGGAAACACCATATATTTT.

This sequence joins TRBV6-6 and TRBJ1-1; perhaps TRBD1 as D (5 bases). Trimming took off 5 bases at V and 7 bases at J, with 14 bases between the two ends. The germline gives CDR1 MNHNY, CDR2 SVGAGI (reference sequence). The CDR3 length is 13 residues. The DNA of the CDR3 is TGTGCCAGCAGTCCTGGGGGTTCGGGTGAAGCTTTCTTT. As protein: CASSPGGSGEAFF.

The rearrangement joins TRBV10-3 to TRBJ2-5; no firm D call. With 6 bases removed from V and 2 bases from J, the gap between germline ends came to 7 bases. Germline V gene sequence: CDR1 ENHRY, CDR2 SYGVKD. The CDR3 covers 12 residues. The DNA of the CDR3 is TGTGCCATCAGCCGAAAGCAAGAGACCCAGTACTTC. It is translated as CAISRKQETQYF.

The V call is TRBV15, the J call TRBJ2-7, with D unclear. The CDR3 is 13 amino acids. Germline V gene sequence: CDR1 LNHNV, CDR2 YYDKDF (reference sequence). V lost 0 bases and J lost 5, with 8 bases in between. The chain's CDR3 is CATSRDWTHEQYF. In nucleotides, the CDR3 is TGTGCCACCAGCAGAGATTGGACCCACGAGCAGTACTTC. Drawing the rest from reference TRBV15 and TRBJ2-7, the complete variable domain is DAMVIQNPRYQVTQFGKPVTLSCSQTLNHNVMYWYQQKSSQAPKLLFHYYDKDFNNEADTPDNFQSRRPNTSFCFLDIRSPGLGDTAMYLCATSRDWTHEQYFGPGTRLTVT.

This clone was counted only a few times. This chain links TRBV6-5 with TRBJ2-7, with 8 bases lining up with TRBD1. The CDR3 covers 15 residues. Germline V lookup: CDR1 MNHEY, CDR2 SVGAGI. Unmatched junction bases numbered 10, after V lost 7 bases and J lost 2 bases. The CDR3, as DNA: TGTGCCAGCACCCCGTTAGGACAGGGTACCTACGAGCAGTACTTC. This gives the protein CASTPLGQGTYEQYF.

The chain has TRBV29-1 and TRBJ1-1; D possibly corresponds to TRBD1 (5 bases). Germline V lookup: CDR1 SQVTM, CDR2 ANQGSEA. V lost 5 bases and J lost 6, with 10 bases in between. CDR3 length: 11 amino acids. The CDR3 spells CSVLGGSEAFF. CDR3 coding DNA: TGCAGCGTTCTGGGGGGATCTGAAGCTTTCTTT.

The rearrangement joins TRBV7-9 to TRBJ2-1, with D possibly being TRBD1 (5 bases). CDR1 SEHNR and CDR2 FQNEAQ come from the germline V gene (reference sequence). The CDR3 runs 14 residues. V gave up 7 bases and J gave up 6 bases, with 16 bases separating them. This CDR3 is CASNKGLLFNEQFF. As DNA, the CDR3 is TGTGCCAGCAACAAGGGGCTTCTATTCAATGAGCAGTTCTTC.

This chain joins TRBV12-5 and TRBJ1-2, with D perhaps matching TRBD1 (5 bases). CDR1 LGHNT and CDR2 FRNRAP come from the germline V gene. Trimming pared 9 bases from V and 4 bases from J, leaving 9 bases between. The CDR3 sequence is 11 residues long. In DNA, the CDR3 is TGTGCTAGGGCGGGGGGCTATGGCTACACCTTC. Protein: CARAGGYGYTF.